A selection of T cell receptor beta chains follows, all from one sample in a study of tumor-infiltrating lymphocytes in primary liver carcinoma. Each CDR3 protein is one row after TCRdb ran MiXCR on the multiplex PCR reads. The profile shows some 95,000 distinct CDR3 sequences, 55% to 75% of them singletons. Sequenced material: tumor-adjacent normal liver tissue. The receptors derive from a man between 40 and 49 years old with primary liver carcinoma and hepatitis B virus infection. The CDR3 runs from the conserved cysteine through the conserved F or W. D genes are given only for firm matches. Clone size appears in some rows only: once, few, many, or a class for an expanded clone.

size: many
V: TRBV4-1
J: TRBJ1-5
D: TRBD1
CDR3: CASSQGDRNDQPQHF
DNA: TGCGCCAGCAGCCAAGGGGACAGGAACGATCAGCCCCAGCATTTT

size: NA
V: TRBV11-2
J: TRBJ2-1
D: TRBD2
CDR3: CGSSLVRGTSGNEQFF
DNA: TGTGGCAGCAGCTTAGTACGTGGGACTAGCGGCAATGAGCAGTTCTTC

size: medium-sized
V: TRBV29-1
J: TRBJ2-1
D: TRBD2
CDR3: CSAALAGESDEQFF
DNA: TGCAGCGCGGCTCTAGCGGGAGAATCTGATGAGCAGTTCTTC

size: NA
V: TRBV30
J: TRBJ2-7
D: TRBD2
CDR3: CAWSRSTSAGYEQYF
DNA: TGTGCCTGGAGTCGATCGACTAGCGCCGGCTACGAGCAGTACTTC

size: many
V: TRBV6-5
J: TRBJ2-7
D: TRBD1
CDR3: CASSSPRQGMDYEQYF
DNA: TGTGCCAGCAGTAGTCCCAGACAGGGGATGGACTACGAGCAGTACTTC

size: NA
V: TRBV6-6
J: TRBJ2-7
D: NA
CDR3: CAISYSIADYEQYF
DNA: TGTGCCATCAGTTACTCGATAGCGGACTACGAGCAGTACTTC

size: many
V: TRBV12-5
J: TRBJ2-1
D: NA
CDR3: CASGLTAGEQFF
DNA: TGTGCTAGTGGTTTGACGGCTGGGGAGCAGTTCTTC

size: NA
V: TRBV9
J: TRBJ1-1
D: TRBD1
CDR3: CASSVEGAANTEAFF
DNA: TGTGCCAGCAGCGTAGAGGGGGCCGCGAACACTGAAGCTTTCTTT

size: NA
V: TRBV29-1
J: TRBJ2-7
D: NA
CDR3: CNVEVHQTRVSYEQYF
DNA: TGCAACGTTGAAGTACATCAGACAAGGGTGTCCTACGAGCAGTACTTC

size: NA
V: TRBV6-6
J: TRBJ2-1
D: NA
CDR3: CAGKGGTGVEQFF
DNA: TGTGCCGGGAAGGGGGGCACCGGCGTTGAGCAATTCTTC

size: NA
V: TRBV29-1
J: TRBJ2-7
D: TRBD2
CDR3: CSVSPKLAGKAYEQYF
DNA: TGCAGCGTTTCTCCCAAGCTAGCGGGTAAAGCGTACGAGCAGTACTTC

size: few
V: TRBV24-1
J: TRBJ2-7
D: NA
CDR3: CATSDSSRNGGEQYF
DNA: TGTGCCACCAGTGATTCAAGCCGGAATGGGGGCGAGCAGTACTTC

size: NA
V: TRBV29-1
J: TRBJ2-4
D: NA
CDR3: CNVLEHNIQYF
DNA: TGCAACGTTCTGGAGCATAACATTCAGTACTTC

size: many
V: TRBV5-1
J: TRBJ2-6
D: TRBD1
CDR3: CASSLQAGGYSGANVLTF
DNA: TGCGCCAGCAGCTTGCAGGCAGGGGGCTACTCTGGGGCCAACGTCCTGACTTTC

size: once
V: TRBV11-2
J: TRBJ2-1
D: NA
CDR3: CASRRSSYDEQFF
DNA: TGTGCCAGCAGAAGGAGCTCCTACGATGAGCAGTTCTTC

size: NA
V: TRBV4-2
J: TRBJ2-7
D: NA
CDR3: CASSELAGGSSYDQYF
DNA: TGTGCCAGCAGCGAACTAGCAGGAGGGTCCTCCTACGATCAGTACTTC

size: few
V: TRBV7-8
J: TRBJ2-5
D: NA
CDR3: CASSLAVAGRETQYF
DNA: TGTGCCAGCAGCTTAGCGGTGGCGGGGAGGGAGACCCAGTACTTC

size: NA
V: TRBV11-2
J: TRBJ2-5
D: NA
CDR3: CVSSGQGTARETQYF
DNA: TGTGTCAGCAGCGGACAAGGGACGGCCAGAGAGACCCAGTACTTC

size: many
V: TRBV4-1
J: TRBJ2-1
D: NA
CDR3: CASSGLGIGISYNEQFF
DNA: TGCGCCAGCAGCGGCTTAGGCATAGGGATCTCCTACAATGAGCAGTTCTTC

size: NA
V: TRBV18
J: TRBJ2-3
D: NA
CDR3: CASRYRGTDTQYF
DNA: TGTGCCAGCCGCTACAGGGGCACAGATACGCAGTATTTT

size: many
V: TRBV10-3
J: TRBJ2-1
D: NA
CDR3: CAISESPGRGARTSYNEQFF
DNA: TGTGCCATCAGTGAGTCGCCCGGACGGGGGGCTAGGACCTCCTACAATGAGCAGTTCTTC

size: NA
V: TRBV28
J: TRBJ2-4
D: NA
CDR3: CASSSPAGRNDIQYF
DNA: TGTGCCAGCAGTTCCCCTGCAGGGAGAAATGACATTCAGTACTTC

size: many
V: TRBV7-9
J: TRBJ1-1
D: TRBD1
CDR3: CASSPGQGGTENTEAFF
DNA: TGTGCCAGCAGCCCCGGACAGGGTGGAACGGAGAACACTGAAGCTTTCTTT

size: medium-sized
V: TRBV11-2
J: TRBJ1-1
D: NA
CDR3: CASSLTSKGAAFF
DNA: TGTGCCAGCAGCTTAACGTCCAAGGGAGCGGCTTTCTTT

size: NA
V: TRBV6-5
J: TRBJ2-2
D: NA
CDR3: CVSSYSRDTGELFF
DNA: TGTGTCAGCAGTTACTCTCGGGACACCGGGGAGCTATTTTTT

size: many
V: TRBV7-8
J: TRBJ1-1
D: NA
CDR3: CASRSGGGTEAFF
DNA: TGTGCCAGCAGGTCTGGGGGAGGGACTGAAGCTTTCTTT

size: NA
V: TRBV29-1
J: TRBJ2-3
D: NA
CDR3: CSVGARGDADTQYF
DNA: TGCAGCGTTGGGGCTAGAGGGGACGCAGATACGCAGTATTTT

size: NA
V: TRBV4-1
J: TRBJ2-1
D: NA
CDR3: CASSQRNEQFF
DNA: TGCGCCAGCAGCCAAAGGAATGAGCAGTTCTTC

size: NA
V: TRBV11-2
J: TRBJ2-5
D: NA
CDR3: CVSRPRDSVHQETQYF
DNA: TGTGTCAGCAGACCCCGGGACTCGGTCCACCAAGAGACCCAGTATTTC

size: once
V: TRBV29-1
J: TRBJ2-1
D: NA
CDR3: CIVDGYNEQFF
DNA: TGCATCGTGGACGGCTATAATGAGCAGTTCTTC

size: NA
V: TRBV11-2
J: TRBJ2-5
D: NA
CDR3: CASGLVNGGSRRETQYF
DNA: TGTGCCAGCGGCTTAGTCAATGGGGGCAGTCGGCGAGAGACCCAGTACTTC

size: once
V: TRBV24-1
J: TRBJ1-2
D: NA
CDR3: CATSPEERDYGYTF
DNA: TGTGCCACCAGCCCAGAGGAGAGGGACTATGGCTACACCTTC

size: once
V: TRBV6-1
J: TRBJ2-7
D: TRBD2
CDR3: CASSGIGREQYF
DNA: TGTGCCAGCAGTGGAATCGGGAGGGAGCAGTACTTC

size: NA
V: TRBV7-9
J: TRBJ1-2
D: NA
CDR3: CARSPTWIYGYTF
DNA: TGTGCCAGGAGCCCGACATGGATTTATGGCTACACCTTC

size: few
V: TRBV28
J: TRBJ2-7
D: NA
CDR3: CASSSQGGVYEQYF
DNA: TGTGCCAGCAGTTCGCAGGGGGGCGTCTACGAGCAGTACTTC